A single sample gave rise to the 13 T cell receptor beta chains below, sequenced in a study of cytomegalovirus exposure and HLA in healthy donors. Clones were read by immunoSEQ multiplex PCR, and TCRdb kept only the in-frame ones, dropping some. This table has some 83,000 clones, roughly 94% appearing once. Source material: PBMCs. These receptors came from a woman between 18 and 29 years old in good health and CMV-seropositive.

The V and J genes are TRBV7-2 and TRBJ2-1; 10 bases match TRBD1. The ends lost 2 bases at V and 7 bases at J; junction bases unmatched: 14. The CDR3 length is 18 residues. Per the germline V gene, CDR1 is SGHTA and CDR2 is FQGNSA. The CDR3 here is CASSLSSIGTGERNEQFF. Here the CDR3 DNA reads TGTGCCAGCAGCTTAAGTTCCATCGGGACAGGGGAAAGGAATGAGCAGTTCTTC.

This chain uses TRBV6-5 with TRBJ2-5; 7 positions match TRBD1. The CDR3 spans 14 residues. CDR1 and CDR2 (germline): MNHEY, SVGAGI. V dropped 6 bases and J dropped 1; count of bases not matched to a gene: 5. This CDR3 reads CASRLQGTQETQYF. For the CDR3, the DNA is TGTGCCAGCAGATTACAGGGGACCCAAGAGACCCAGTACTTC.

V gene TRBV29-1 combines with J gene TRBJ2-7, with D perhaps matching TRBD2 (7 bases). Germline V gene lookup returns CDR1 SQVTM and CDR2 ANQGSEA. V was shortened by 5 bases and J by 2 bases, with 13 bases between the two germline ends. This CDR3 comprises 13 residues. The CDR3 sequence is CSVRTGRAYEQYF. Written as DNA, the CDR3 is TGCAGCGTTCGAACAGGGAGGGCCTACGAGCAGTACTTC.

The chain carries TRBV7-3 and TRBJ2-3; 7 bases line up with TRBD2. The CDR3 has 15 residues. V shed 4 bases, J shed 0 bases, and the junction held 4 bases outside the gene matches. CDR1 SGHTA and CDR2 FQGTGA come from the germline V gene. CDR3 sequence: CASSSLGGSTDTQYF. CDR3 nucleotide sequence: TGTGCCAGCAGCTCGCTCGGGGGGAGCACAGATACGCAGTATTTT.

The rearrangement joins TRBV5-1 to TRBJ2-5; 8 bases map to TRBD1. The CDR3 length is 13 residues. CDR1 SGHRS and CDR2 YFSETQ come from the germline V gene. V was pared by 4 bases and J by 5 bases, with 4 bases of the junction left unmatched. DNA of the CDR3: TGCGCCAGCAGCGCGCAGGGGGCTGAGACCCAGTACTTC. This codes for CASSAQGAETQYF.

CDR3 residues: CANRGGNYGYTF. The CDR3, as DNA: TGTGCCAATCGGGGGGGAAACTATGGCTACACCTTC. The chain is built from TRBV28 and TRBJ1-2, with D perhaps TRBD1 (5 bases). This CDR3 contains 12 residues. The ends were cut back, 10 bases at V and 2 bases at J, with 11 bases in the middle. Germline V gene lookup returns CDR1 MDHEN and CDR2 SYDVKM.

The chain links TRBV4-3 to TRBJ2-7; 12 nucleotides agree with TRBD2. The CDR3 is 15 residues long. Trimming removed 1 base from V and 7 bases from J; junction bases left unmatched: 5. Germline CDR1 and CDR2: LGHNA and YSLEER. The chain's CDR3 is CASSQGTSGDLEQYF. Here the CDR3 DNA reads TGCGCCAGCAGCCAAGGGACTAGCGGGGACCTGGAGCAGTACTTC.

The chain recombines TRBV5-1 with TRBJ2-1, with TRBD2 identical over 12 bases. The CDR3 has 18 amino acids. CDR1 is SGHRS and CDR2 is YFSETQ in the germline V gene. After removal of 4 bases from V and 0 bases from J, the junction contained 8 bases not matched to a gene. CDR3 DNA sequence: TGCGCCAGCAGCAGGGGACTAGCGGGTTTGAGCTCCTACAATGAGCAGTTCTTC. This sequence encodes CASSRGLAGLSSYNEQFF.

There are a few counts of this clone. The gene calls are TRBV19 and TRBJ1-2; no clear D gene. V lost 3 bases and J 6 bases, leaving 11 bases between the germline ends. Germline V lookup: CDR1 LNHDA, CDR2 SQIVND (reference sequence). The CDR3 is made up of 13 amino acids. The CDR3 protein is CASSIGLRDGYTF. The DNA for the CDR3 is TGTGCCAGTAGTATCGGTCTACGGGATGGCTACACCTTC.

This chain uses TRBV29-1 with TRBJ2-5, with 14 bases identical to TRBD2. Germline CDR1 SQVTM, CDR2 ANQGSEA. Trimming took 3 bases from V and 5 from J; bases not matched to a gene: 8. The CDR3 is 16 amino acids. The CDR3 is CSVDGTSGGLGETQYF. CDR3 coding DNA: TGCAGCGTTGATGGGACTAGCGGGGGTCTGGGGGAGACCCAGTACTTC.

The chain uses TRBV28 and TRBJ1-5; maybe TRBD1 (5 bases). This CDR3 is built from 14 residues. Looked up from germline, CDR1 is MDHEN and CDR2 is SYDVKM. Deletions cut 11 bases from V and 1 base from J, with 15 bases between. CDR3 protein: CADKEAGSNQPQHF. The DNA of the CDR3 is TGTGCCGACAAAGAGGCAGGGAGCAATCAGCCCCAGCATTTT.

J is TRBJ2-7 and V is TRBV6-6; 10 bases agree with TRBD1. Trimming at V came to 4 bases and at J to 3 bases, leaving 3 bases not matched to a gene. CDR1 MNHNY and CDR2 SVGAGI come from the germline V gene (reference sequence). The CDR3 totals 14 residues. The CDR3, as DNA: TGTGCCAGCAGTTCGACAGGGGGCTTCTACGAGCAGTACTTC. This translates into CASSSTGGFYEQYF.

On this clone: Compared with germline, one end of the junction differs, possibly owing to a read error. In nucleotides, the CDR3 is TGTGCCAGTATTGAGGTGGGTTTCCTCCCATCTTTT. Translating it yields CASIEVGFLPSF. The chain links TRBV19 to TRBJ1-1; no definite D call. CDR1 is LNHDA, CDR2 SQIVND, per germline (reference sequence). The CDR3 spans 12 residues.